Presented here are 23 T cell receptor beta chains from one specimen sequenced in a study of beta chain features in type 1 diabetes. Study results and limitations: Shortening of TCRB CDR3s, moderate but significant, appeared in all four CD4+ subsets of Type 1 diabetes patients.

The isolated RNA, all of it, was reverse transcribed, so expressed TCRB transcripts were what got sequenced. Some clones are missing from TCRdb's copy, which holds only in-frame ones; the method was immunoSEQ multiplex PCR. This table holds about 700,000 clones, about an eighth found once. These receptors have no known antigen. The sample consisted of naive CD4+ T cells from blood. Receptors were obtained from a man aged 18-30 years with type 1 diabetes.

The gene calls are TRBV29-1 and TRBJ2-3, with a tentative D call TRBD2 (5 bases). Deletions cut 5 bases from V and 0 bases from J, with 12 bases between. CDR1 is SQVTM, CDR2 ANQGSEA, per germline. This CDR3 has 14 amino acids. The CDR3 is CSVSGFPSTDTQYF. The CDR3 DNA reads TGCAGCGTTAGCGGCTTCCCGAGCACAGATACGCAGTATTTT.

The chain combines TRBV7-6 with TRBJ1-3; D remains ambiguous. Looked up from germline, CDR1 is SGHVS and CDR2 is FNYEAQ. The CDR3 has 12 amino acids. V lost 0 bases and J 3 bases, leaving 0 bases between the germline ends. As DNA, the CDR3 is TGTGCCAGCAGCTTAGCTGGAAACACCATATATTTT. Translation gives CASSLAGNTIYF.

V gene TRBV6-5 combines with J gene TRBJ1-6, with 8 bases aligning to TRBD1. Per the germline V gene, CDR1 is MNHEY and CDR2 is SVGAGI. This CDR3 comprises 13 residues. J was trimmed by 8 bases and V by 6 bases; bases with no gene match: 3. The CDR3 loop is CASRDRVYSPLHF. CDR3 DNA: TGTGCCAGCAGGGACAGGGTTTATTCACCCCTCCACTTT.

The rearrangement links TRBV23-1 to TRBJ2-2; TRBD1 aligns across 9 bases. TRBV23-1 is known as an ORF, though its function is uncertain. J gave up 2 bases and V 4 bases, and 14 bases lay outside the gene matches. CDR3 length: 19 amino acids. DNA for the CDR3: TGCGCCAGCAGTCGACACGACCGGGACAGGGTATCAAACACCGGGGAGCTGTTTTTT. Protein product: CASSRHDRDRVSNTGELFF.

Only a few counts were recorded for this clone. The V call is TRBV2, the J call TRBJ2-7; TRBD1 aligns across 7 bases. This CDR3 spans 14 amino acids. Germline V gives CDR1 SNHLY, CDR2 FYNNEI. Trimming at V came to 4 bases and at J to 2 bases, leaving 5 bases not matched to a gene. In DNA, the CDR3 is TGTGCCAGCAGTGTGGGACAGCTGACCTACGAGCAGTACTTC. Its translation is CASSVGQLTYEQYF.

The chain uses TRBV29-1 and TRBJ2-2; D tentatively reads TRBD1 or TRBD2 (5 bases each). The V gene lost 4 bases and the J gene lost 4 bases, with 22 bases spanning the gap. The CDR3 contains 17 residues. CDR1 SQVTM and CDR2 ANQGSEA come from the germline V gene. The CDR3 loop is CSVGEFPDNGGTGELFF. The DNA for the CDR3 is TGCAGCGTTGGTGAATTCCCGGACAACGGAGGCACCGGGGAGCTGTTTTTT.

This clone has only a few counts. Other nucleotide sequences from this sample produce the same CDR3. This chain connects TRBV29-1 to TRBJ1-1; 7 positions agree with TRBD1. The V and J ends lost 7 bases and 4 bases, in that order; junction bases with no gene match: 9. Germline V gene lookup returns CDR1 SQVTM and CDR2 ANQGSEA. The CDR3 loop spans 13 amino acids. The CDR3 DNA sequence: TGCAGCGCTCGGACAGGTCTAGGCACTGAAGCTTTCTTT. This encodes CSARTGLGTEAFF.

As concerns this clone: Other DNA sequences in this specimen translate into the identical CDR3. The J gene is TRBJ2-5, the V gene TRBV30; tentative D call: TRBD2 (5 bases). The CDR3 sequence is 13 residues long. V was cut by 0 bases and J by 1 base, with 6 bases left in between. Germline loops: CDR1 GTSNPN, CDR2 SVGIG (reference sequence). Written as DNA, the CDR3 is TGTGCCTGGAGTGTCGGGATCCAAGAGACCCAGTACTTC. Amino acid sequence: CAWSVGIQETQYF.

The V call is TRBV10-3, the J call TRBJ1-4; D gene unclear. Germline assignment: CDR1 ENHRY and CDR2 SYGVKD. The CDR3 consists of 14 residues. Trimming removed 3 bases at V and 4 bases at J, with 9 bases between. This CDR3 reads CAISDGQFNEKLFF. CDR3 sequence (DNA): TGTGCCATCAGTGACGGGCAGTTTAATGAAAAACTGTTTTTT.

This clone was picked up a small number of times. The chain links TRBV21-1 to TRBJ2-5; the table's D call, TRBD1, has no DNA check behind it. TRBV21-1 is recorded as a pseudogene. There are 15 residues in the CDR3. The CDR3 DNA sequence: TGTGCCAGCAGCAAAGGGAAACCAGGAAAAGAGACCCAGTACTTC. Translated: CASSKGKPGKETQYF.

This clone was picked up a small number of times. This chain connects TRBV9 to TRBJ2-1; no clear D. There are 15 residues in the CDR3. The germline V and J ends were trimmed by 0 bases and 4 bases, with 11 bases remaining between them. Germline V CDR1 and CDR2: SGDLS, YYNGEE. The CDR3 reads CASSVERYLYNEQFF. The CDR3 DNA reads as TGTGCCAGCAGCGTAGAACGCTACCTTTACAATGAGCAGTTCTTC.

This clone was counted only a few times. CDR3 loop: CASSLSGGTEAFF. The CDR3 DNA reads TGTGCCAGCAGCTTGTCAGGCGGCACTGAAGCTTTCTTT. The rearrangement joins TRBV5-4 to TRBJ1-1; D is unclear. Trimming took 1 base from V and 4 from J, leaving 8 bases between them. Germline assignment: CDR1 SGHNT and CDR2 YYREEE (reference sequence). The CDR3 extends over 13 amino acids.

This clone was observed a handful of times. The V gene is TRBV2, the J gene TRBJ1-1, with 7 bases fitting TRBD1. The CDR3 is made up of 14 amino acids. Trimming cost V 4 bases and J 3 bases; bases outside gene matches: 5. CDR1 is SNHLY, CDR2 FYNNEI, per germline. As DNA, the CDR3 is TGTGCCAGCAGTGGGACAGGAGGGGACACTGAAGCTTTCTTT. Translated: CASSGTGGDTEAFF. Using reference TRBV2 and TRBJ1-1 for the parts outside the CDR3, the full variable domain is EPEVTQTPSHQVTQMGQEVILRCVPISNHLYFYWYRQILGQKVEFLVSFYNNEISEKSEIFDDQFSVERPDGSNFTLKIRSTKLEDSAMYFCASSGTGGDTEAFFGQGTRLTVV.

The rearrangement links TRBV10-3 to TRBJ2-7; 8 bases align to TRBD1. CDR1 is ENHRY and CDR2 is SYGVKD in the germline V gene. CDR3 length equals 16 residues. Trimming took 4 bases from V and 1 from J; bases not matched to a gene: 9. The CDR3 DNA follows: TGTGCCATCAGTGGTTCGACAGGGGCCCTTTCCTACGAGCAGTACTTC. Its protein product is CAISGSTGALSYEQYF.

This chain uses TRBV10-3 with TRBJ1-1; D gene ambiguous. This CDR3 contains 12 residues. With 4 bases removed from V and 7 bases from J, the gap between germline ends came to 10 bases. Germline V gene sequence: CDR1 ENHRY, CDR2 SYGVKD. This chain's CDR3 is CAISGSRIEAFF. CDR3 bases: TGTGCCATCAGTGGATCGAGGATTGAAGCTTTCTTT.

V and J are TRBV10-3 and TRBJ1-6; no definite D call. V was trimmed by 1 base and J by 8 bases, leaving 12 bases between them. The length of the CDR3 is 15 residues. Germline-derived CDR1 and CDR2 are ENHRY and SYGVKD. The CDR3: CAISELETKDSPLHF. The CDR3 DNA reads TGTGCCATCAGTGAGTTAGAGACAAAGGATTCACCCCTCCACTTT.

In its sample, this clone was seen a few times. The chain links TRBV6-1 to TRBJ2-7, with unresolved D. Germline CDR1 reads MNHNS; CDR2 reads SASEGT. This CDR3 region has 11 residues. V lost 3 bases and J 2 bases, leaving 2 bases between the germline ends. This CDR3 reads CASSDTYEQYF. The CDR3 DNA follows: TGTGCCAGCAGTGATACCTACGAGCAGTACTTC.

The chain uses TRBV10-2 and TRBJ1-2; D not certain. This CDR3 is 13 amino acids long. CDR1 and CDR2 from the germline V gene are WSHSY and SAAADI. V gave up 0 bases and J gave up 3 bases, with 5 bases separating them. The CDR3 spells CASSESRDYGYTF. The CDR3 coding sequence is TGCGCCAGCAGTGAGTCACGGGACTATGGCTACACCTTC.

There are a few counts of this clone. The chain combines TRBV11-2 with TRBJ1-5, with 8 bases fitting TRBD1. The germline V gene encodes CDR1 SGHAT and CDR2 FQNNGV. The CDR3 has 14 residues. V shed 4 bases, J shed 4 bases, and the junction held 3 bases outside the gene matches. CDR3 DNA: TGTGCCAGCAGCTCAGGGACAGGTAATCAGCCCCAGCATTTT. Protein: CASSSGTGNQPQHF.

The chain recombines TRBV27 with TRBJ2-5; 7 nucleotides line up with TRBD2. CDR1 MNHEY and CDR2 SMNVEV come from the germline V gene (reference sequence). The ends lost 3 bases at V and 4 bases at J; junction bases unmatched: 5. This CDR3 has 14 amino acids. In nucleotides, the CDR3 is TGTGCCAGCAGTTTCCAGGGAGGGCCAGAGACCCAGTACTTC. Translation gives CASSFQGGPETQYF.

This clone was counted only a few times. This sequence joins TRBV18 and TRBJ1-2; 7 bases align to TRBD1. CDR3 length: 17 residues. Germline-derived CDR1 and CDR2 are KGHSH and LQKENI. The V gene end was trimmed by 3 bases and the J gene end by 3 bases; junction bases not matched to a gene: 13. The CDR3 DNA sequence: TGTGCCAGCTCACCCCGGGACAGAGGATGGGGGGACTATGGCTACACCTTC. This gives the protein CASSPRDRGWGDYGYTF.

The chain has TRBV5-1 and TRBJ2-1, with 11 positions matching TRBD2. The CDR3 is 16 residues long. Germline CDR1 and CDR2: SGHRS and YFSETQ. V was pared by 0 bases and J by 8 bases, with 7 bases of the junction left unmatched. The DNA for the CDR3 is TGCGCCAGCAGCTTGGTTAGCGGGGGGGCCGCCCATGAGCAGTTCTTC. It codes for CASSLVSGGAAHEQFF.

The V gene is TRBV5-1, the J gene TRBJ2-7; no reliable D call. The CDR3 is 16 residues long. The germline V and J ends were trimmed by 0 bases and 7 bases, with 20 bases remaining between them. Germline values: CDR1 SGHRS, CDR2 YFSETQ. The CDR3 loop reads CASSLAVGEFVGEQYF. CDR3 coding DNA: TGCGCCAGCAGCTTGGCCGTCGGCGAGTTCGTGGGGGAGCAGTACTTC.